Listed here is a single T cell receptor beta chain. This clone was detected only once. Its antigen is still unknown. No much larger clone is present one base from it, and per-base qualities are unavailable. Preparation of the library involved the immunoSEQ multiplex PCR assay. As stored in TCRdb, this immuneACCESS dataset retains in-frame rearrangements with V and J assigned. A fraction of the clones does not appear; measured against another copy, unresolved V genes explain less than half of the discrepancy, and the remainder lacks a known reason. This sample gives approximately 63,000 clones in total; 75% to 95% of them show up just once. In total, the top ten clones hold around 2.2% of the sample. This sample stems from a study of T cell changes during pregnancy in multiple sclerosis (dated by TCRdb to between 2018 and 2020). Looking at the study overall: The study looked at changes in the T cell repertoire across pregnancy in women with multiple sclerosis.

V and J lose 0 bases and 1 base, and a span of 10 bases separates them. CDR1 MNHNS and CDR2 SASEGT are derived from the germline V gene. The CDR3 runs 16 residues from the cysteine to the phenylalanine. The sequence is cut down to CDR3 DNA, 48 bases in frame from base 1. Here the sequenced sample was peripheral blood, taken in the third trimester of pregnancy. The receptor's source is a female donor in good health, enrolled as a control in a pregnancy study. The rearrangement joined TRBV6-1 to TRBJ1-5, with the D gene uncertain. The CDR3: CASSEARGVSNQPQHF. The DNA reads TGTGCCAGCAGTGAAGCGCGGGGTGTCAGCAATCAGCCCCAGCATTTT.